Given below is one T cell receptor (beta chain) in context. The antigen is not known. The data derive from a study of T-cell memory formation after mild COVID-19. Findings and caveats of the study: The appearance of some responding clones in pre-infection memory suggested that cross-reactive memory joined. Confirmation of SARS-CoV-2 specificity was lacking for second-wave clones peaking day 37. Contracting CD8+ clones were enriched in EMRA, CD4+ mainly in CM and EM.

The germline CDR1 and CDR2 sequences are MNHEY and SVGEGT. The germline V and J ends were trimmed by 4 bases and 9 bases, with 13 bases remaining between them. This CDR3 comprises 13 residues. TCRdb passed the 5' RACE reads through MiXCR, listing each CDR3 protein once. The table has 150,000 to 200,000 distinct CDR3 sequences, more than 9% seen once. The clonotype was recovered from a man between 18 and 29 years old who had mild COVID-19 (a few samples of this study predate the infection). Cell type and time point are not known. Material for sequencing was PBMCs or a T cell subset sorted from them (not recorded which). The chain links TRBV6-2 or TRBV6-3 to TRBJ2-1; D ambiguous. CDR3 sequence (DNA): TGTGCCAGCAGTTTTACCCCGACTGGTGAGCAGTTCTTC. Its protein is CASSFTPTGEQFF.